What follows are 28 T cell receptor beta chains derived from one specimen sequenced in a study of T cell responses to AZD1222 COVID-19 vaccine. Only in-frame clones appear in the TCRdb table, and some are missing; sequencing was by immunoSEQ multiplex PCR. Of about 180,000 clones in the sample, around 90% were seen once. The sequencing used peripheral blood, collected 28 days after the second AZD1222 dose. The receptors originated from an adult who received the AZD1222 COVID-19 vaccine.

This clone appeared a few times. The V and J genes are TRBV7-9 and TRBJ2-2; D may be TRBD2 (6 bases). Germline V CDR1 and CDR2: SEHNR, FQNEAQ (reference sequence). This CDR3 is built from 17 residues. Trimming took 5 bases from V and 1 from J, leaving 17 bases between them. In DNA, the CDR3 is TGTGCCAGCAGCCCTGAAGGGCCAGCGGGGAACACCGGGGAGCTGTTTTTT. Encoded protein: CASSPEGPAGNTGELFF.

This clone showed up just once. The V gene is TRBV27, the J gene TRBJ2-7; 10 bases are a match to TRBD2. This CDR3 spans 16 amino acids. V shed 5 bases and J 5 bases; nucleotides not matched to a gene: 12. Germline V gene lookup returns CDR1 MNHEY and CDR2 SMNVEV (reference sequence). The DNA for the CDR3 is TGTGCCAGCAGTCCCTTGGCTAGCGGGAGATCCCACGAGCAGTACTTC. Its protein product is CASSPLASGRSHEQYF.

The chain links TRBV6-2 or TRBV6-3 to TRBJ1-1; a weak D match, TRBD1 (6 bases). Trimming cost V 4 bases and J 5 bases, with 11 bases left between them. The CDR3 is 13 residues long. Germline lookup yields CDR1 MNHEY and CDR2 SVGEGT. CDR3: CASSFSGETEAFF. The CDR3, as DNA: TGTGCCAGCAGTTTCTCAGGGGAGACTGAAGCTTTCTTT.

This clone has a single count. The genes are TRBV18 and TRBJ1-2; D possibly corresponds to TRBD1 (5 bases). Trimming removed 1 base at V and 4 bases at J, with 13 bases between. Germline V gene sequence: CDR1 KGHSH, CDR2 LQKENI. The length of the CDR3 is 15 residues. The CDR3 spells CASSPRAEGPYGYTF. CDR3 DNA: TGTGCCAGCTCACCACGGGCAGAGGGGCCCTATGGCTACACCTTC. The full variable domain, in which reference TRBV18 and TRBJ1-2 provide the parts outside the CDR3, is NAGVMQNPRHLVRRRGQEARLRCSPMKGHSHVYWYRQLPEEGLKFMVYLQKENIIDESGMPKERFSAEFPKEGPSILRIQQVVRGDSAAYFCASSPRAEGPYGYTFGSGTRLTVV.

The chain uses TRBV3-1 (or the pseudogene TRBV3-2) and TRBJ1-4, with a weak D call TRBD1 (6 bases). V lost 4 bases, J lost 3 bases, and 12 bases lay in between. The V gene's germline CDR1 is LGHDT and CDR2 YNNKEL (reference sequence). This CDR3 region has 15 residues. The CDR3 sequence: CASSLRGGSNEKLFF. DNA of the CDR3: TGTGCCAGCAGCCTTAGAGGGGGGTCTAATGAAAAACTGTTTTTT.

The chain's CDR3 is CASSLAGTNYNEQFF. CDR3 DNA sequence: TGCGCCAGCAGCTTGGCCGGGACTAACTACAATGAGCAGTTCTTC. This chain uses TRBV5-1 with TRBJ2-1; TRBD2 matches at 7 bases. The CDR3 spans 15 residues. V trimming: 0 bases; J trimming: 3 bases; junction bases outside the gene matches: 3. The germline CDR1 and CDR2 sequences are SGHRS and YFSETQ.

The V call is TRBV7-3, the J call TRBJ1-1; D is uncertain. CDR3 length: 13 residues. Germline lookup yields CDR1 SGHTA and CDR2 FQGTGA. Trimming removed 5 bases at V and 0 bases at J, with 7 bases between. The CDR3 protein is CASSPTVNTEAFF. In DNA form, the CDR3 reads TGTGCCAGCAGCCCGACGGTGAACACTGAAGCTTTCTTT.

The chain employs TRBV29-1 and TRBJ2-3; D perhaps matches TRBD2 (5 bases). The CDR3 consists of 12 residues. Trimming took 1 base from V and 13 from J, leaving 15 bases between them. The germline V gene encodes CDR1 SQVTM and CDR2 ANQGSEA. The CDR3 coding sequence is TGCAGCGTTGAAGTCAGCGGTTCAACAAAGTATTTT. Its protein is CSVEVSGSTKYF.

The rearrangement joins TRBV18 to TRBJ2-3, with TRBD2 identical over 11 bases. The germline V gene encodes CDR1 KGHSH and CDR2 LQKENI. This CDR3 contains 17 residues. The V segment lost 3 bases and the J segment 0 bases; nucleotides outside the gene matches: 5. The DNA of the CDR3 is TGTGCCAGCTCACCTCGCAGGACTAGCGGGAGCACAGATACGCAGTATTTT. It specifies CASSPRRTSGSTDTQYF.

The chain joins TRBV19 to TRBJ2-1, with 8 bases aligning to TRBD1. The germline gives CDR1 LNHDA, CDR2 SQIVND (reference sequence). J gave up 8 bases and V 6 bases, and 6 bases lay outside the gene matches. The CDR3 loop spans 13 amino acids. The CDR3 reads CASSEDREYEQFF. The CDR3, as DNA: TGTGCCAGTAGCGAGGACAGGGAATATGAGCAGTTCTTC.

This clone showed up just once. This chain uses TRBV27 with TRBJ1-2; D may be TRBD1 (5 bases). Per the germline V gene, CDR1 is MNHEY and CDR2 is SMNVEV (reference sequence). The CDR3 sequence is 15 residues long. Trimming removed 4 bases at V and 2 bases at J, with 14 bases between. Here the CDR3 DNA reads TGTGCCAGCAGTTCGGGGGGTGGGGGGAACTATGGCTACACCTTC. Its translation: CASSSGGGGNYGYTF.

The chain combines TRBV27 with TRBJ1-2; D ambiguous. The ends were cut back, 4 bases at V and 0 bases at J, with 18 bases in the middle. The CDR3 extends over 17 amino acids. In germline, CDR1 is MNHEY, CDR2 SMNVEV (reference sequence). CDR3 in DNA: TGTGCCAGCAGTTCCCAGCATAGTCCGGGGTCTAACTATGGCTACACCTTC. This translates into CASSSQHSPGSNYGYTF.

In DNA form, the CDR3 reads TGTGCCAGCGCCCCGCTGCCGGGTCAGCCCCAGCATTTT. It codes for CASAPLPGQPQHF. V gene TRBV12-3 or TRBV12-4 combines with J gene TRBJ1-5, with D unresolved. The V and J ends lost 8 bases and 6 bases respectively, with 14 bases between them. CDR3 size: 13 residues.

The rearrangement joins TRBV28 to TRBJ1-1; 7 positions match TRBD1. From germline, CDR1 is MDHEN and CDR2 SYDVKM. V shed 5 bases, J shed 4 bases, and the junction held 10 bases outside the gene matches. The CDR3 spans 15 residues. CDR3 residues: CASSPRQGRGTEAFF. The CDR3 DNA is TGTGCCAGCAGTCCACGACAGGGAAGAGGCACTGAAGCTTTCTTT.

The chain combines TRBV12-3 or TRBV12-4 with TRBJ1-1; D unclear. The CDR3 has 12 residues. With 3 bases removed from V and 8 bases from J, the gap between germline ends came to 10 bases. Here the CDR3 DNA reads TGTGCCAGCAGTTTTGAGGGAAGGGAAGCTTTCTTT. It codes for CASSFEGREAFF.

The chain uses TRBV7-9 and TRBJ1-5, with D perhaps matching TRBD1 (5 bases). The CDR3 length is 13 residues. The V gene lost 7 bases and the J gene lost 6 bases, with 13 bases spanning the gap. In germline, CDR1 is SEHNR, CDR2 FQNEAQ (reference sequence). The CDR3, as DNA: TGTGCCAGCACCCAAGAGGGGTTTCAGCCCCAGCATTTT. Its protein is CASTQEGFQPQHF.

The rearrangement links TRBV27 to TRBJ2-1; 7 nucleotides agree with TRBD2. After removal of 5 bases from V and 0 bases from J, the junction contained 10 bases not matched to a gene. Looked up from germline, CDR1 is MNHEY and CDR2 is SMNVEV (reference sequence). CDR3 size: 17 residues. The CDR3 protein is CASSATFGGSSYNEQFF. The CDR3 coding sequence is TGTGCCAGCAGTGCCACTTTCGGGGGGAGCTCCTACAATGAGCAGTTCTTC.

This chain joins TRBV19 and TRBJ2-3; 7 bases match TRBD2. Trimming cost V 5 bases and J 5 bases; bases outside gene matches: 19. CDR1 is LNHDA and CDR2 is SQIVND in the germline V gene (reference sequence). This CDR3 spans 18 amino acids. CDR3 region: CASSSRTRPISSRDTQYF. The CDR3 DNA reads as TGTGCCAGTAGTTCTCGGACTAGGCCCATCAGTTCGAGAGATACGCAGTATTTT. Together with reference TRBV19 and TRBJ2-3, the CDR3 gives the full variable domain: DGGITQSPKYLFRKEGQNVTLSCEQNLNHDAMYWYRQDPGQGLRLIYYSQIVNDFQKGDIAEGYSVSREKKESFPLTVTSAQKNPTAFYLCASSSRTRPISSRDTQYFGPGTRLTVL.

V and J are TRBV10-3 and TRBJ2-7; TRBD2 agrees at 11 bases. This CDR3 spans 13 amino acids. Germline assignment: CDR1 ENHRY and CDR2 SYGVKD. Losses at the gene ends were 7 bases for V and 12 bases for J; bases not matched to a gene: 11. In DNA form, the CDR3 reads TGTGCCATCATGGCTAGCGGGGGGCCCCCTCCGTACTTC. This encodes CAIMASGGPPPYF.

The sample holds one count of this clone. The chain carries TRBV5-4 and TRBJ1-1; a possible D gene is TRBD1 (6 bases). Germline CDR1 and CDR2: SGHNT and YYREEE (reference sequence). The V gene lost 4 bases and the J gene lost 1 base, with 14 bases spanning the gap. The CDR3 consists of 15 residues. This CDR3 reads CASSDQQGPNTEAFF. The CDR3 coding sequence is TGTGCCAGCAGCGACCAACAGGGCCCGAACACTGAAGCTTTCTTT.

The chain uses TRBV6-5 and TRBJ1-1, with D unclear. The germline CDR1 and CDR2 sequences are MNHEY and SVGAGI. The CDR3 extends over 14 amino acids. Trimming cost V 2 bases and J 2 bases, with 9 bases left between them. The CDR3 sequence is CASSYLAINTEAFF. The CDR3 DNA is TGTGCCAGCAGTTACCTCGCAATTAACACTGAAGCTTTCTTT.

V and J are TRBV2 and TRBJ1-6; D uncertain. V lost 3 bases, J lost 5 bases, and 11 bases lay in between. The CDR3 has 15 residues. Germline assignment: CDR1 SNHLY and CDR2 FYNNEI. The CDR3 is CASSDSPRHNSPLHF. The CDR3 DNA follows: TGTGCCAGCAGTGACAGCCCCCGTCATAATTCACCCCTCCACTTT.

The chain has TRBV19 and TRBJ2-2, with TRBD2 identical over 7 bases. The CDR3 extends over 17 amino acids. Germline V gene data show CDR1 as LNHDA and CDR2 as SQIVND (reference sequence). V trimming: 4 bases; J trimming: 6 bases; junction bases outside the gene matches: 14. CDR3 nucleotides: TGTGCCAGTAGTAGTGAGTCGGCGGGGGTCTCTCCCGGGGAGCTGTTTTTT. It translates to CASSSESAGVSPGELFF.

The chain combines TRBV27 with TRBJ2-7, with D perhaps given as TRBD1 or TRBD2 (5 bases each). Trimming removed 8 bases at V and 2 bases at J, with 16 bases between. CDR3 length equals 14 residues. Germline-derived CDR1 and CDR2 are MNHEY and SMNVEV (reference sequence). CDR3 nucleotides: TGTGCCAGCTGGGGAGTGGCAGGGACCTACGAGCAGTACTTC. Translation gives CASWGVAGTYEQYF.

This chain links TRBV2 with TRBJ2-5, with a tentative D call TRBD1 (5 bases). The CDR3 spans 14 residues. V was trimmed by 6 bases and J by 5 bases, leaving 16 bases between them. Germline values: CDR1 SNHLY, CDR2 FYNNEI. The CDR3 bases are TGTGCCAGCAGACCGACAGTCAGTAGGGAGACCCAGTACTTC. It encodes CASRPTVSRETQYF.

This clone was recorded a few times. The rearrangement joins TRBV7-2 to TRBJ2-7; 8 bases match TRBD2. CDR3 length: 15 amino acids. V trimming: 5 bases; J trimming: 2 bases; junction bases outside the gene matches: 8. Germline CDR1 is SGHTA and CDR2 is FQGNSA. CDR3 DNA: TGTGCCAGCAGCCCGGGGGGGGGCGGCCCCTACGAGCAGTACTTC. Encoded protein: CASSPGGGGPYEQYF.

This clone was seen a single time. This chain connects TRBV7-2 to TRBJ2-5; tentative D call: TRBD2 (6 bases). The CDR3 totals 16 residues. The germline V and J ends were trimmed by 3 bases and 4 bases, with 18 bases remaining between them. Germline loops: CDR1 SGHTA, CDR2 FQGNSA. The CDR3 sequence is CASSFTHGAGGETQYF. CDR3 in DNA: TGTGCCAGCAGCTTCACACACGGGGCCGGGGGAGAGACCCAGTACTTC.

J is TRBJ2-2 and V is TRBV6-5; D uncertain. V dropped 0 bases and J dropped 4 bases, with 3 bases sitting between them. CDR1 and CDR2 (germline): MNHEY, SVGAGI. The CDR3 spans 13 residues. CDR3 coding DNA: TGTGCCAGCAGTTACTCGGGCACCGGGGAGCTGTTTTTT. Residues: CASSYSGTGELFF.